Presented here are 17 T cell receptor beta chains from one specimen sequenced in a study of metastatic and nonmetastatic thyroid tumors. TCRdb reprocessed the PCR reads using MiXCR. The data hold 15,000 to 20,000 clones, with roughly 26% observed a single time. Thyroid surgery had not been preceded by any treatment in any patient. The sample was tumor tissue. These receptors were taken from a female donor with papillary thyroid cancer or a benign thyroid nodule (not recorded which). Some clones in this sample may be carry-over from other donors' samples.

This clone was detected many times. V and J are TRBV20-1 and TRBJ2-3; D gene ambiguous. Germline CDR1 reads DFQATT; CDR2 reads SNEGSKA (reference sequence). V was pared by 5 bases and J by 4 bases, with 13 bases between. The length of the CDR3 is 13 residues. CDR3: CSAARGPPDTQYF. The CDR3 region has the DNA TGCAGTGCTGCGCGAGGACCCCCAGATACGCAGTATTTT.

This clone was observed many times. The chain couples TRBV30 to TRBJ2-2; maybe TRBD1 (6 bases). This CDR3 contains 13 residues. The V gene lost 5 bases and the J gene lost 5 bases, with 12 bases spanning the gap. Per the germline V gene, CDR1 is GTSNPN and CDR2 is SVGIG (reference sequence). The CDR3 region has the DNA TGTGCCTGGGCCGGGACATCTACCGGGGAGCTGTTTTTT. Protein product: CAWAGTSTGELFF.

This clone was recorded at least ten times. V is TRBV20-1 and J is TRBJ1-1; D not certain. The CDR3 spans 12 residues. The ends were cut back, 0 bases at V and 3 bases at J, with 5 bases in the middle. Germline loops: CDR1 DFQATT, CDR2 SNEGSKA (reference sequence). The CDR3 here is CSARERDTEAFF. CDR3 nucleotides: TGCAGTGCTAGAGAAAGGGACACTGAAGCTTTCTTT.

This clone qualifies as medium-sized. V gene TRBV6-1 combines with J gene TRBJ2-7, with 8 bases identical to TRBD1. CDR3 length equals 15 residues. The trim removed 2 bases at V and 4 bases at J, leaving 7 bases unmatched. Germline-derived CDR1 and CDR2 are MNHNS and SASEGT. The CDR3 DNA reads as TGTGCCAGCAGTGAACACAGGGGGATCGGGTACGAGCAGTACTTC. Translated: CASSEHRGIGYEQYF.

This clone showed up many times. The J gene is TRBJ1-2, the V gene TRBV5-8; 9 bases are shared with TRBD1. J was trimmed by 2 bases and V by 4 bases; bases with no gene match: 6. The CDR3 extends over 15 amino acids. Germline CDR1 reads SGHTS; CDR2 reads YDEGEE. CDR3 in amino acids: CASSGPGQGNYGYTF. CDR3 nucleotides: TGTGCCAGCAGCGGACCGGGACAGGGCAACTATGGCTACACCTTC.

This clone was detected only a few times. One junction end disagrees with the germline gene, perhaps due to a read error. This same CDR3 is encoded by further DNA sequences in the sample. The V gene is TRBV25-1, the J gene TRBJ2-2; TRBD2 agrees at 9 bases. This CDR3 is built from 20 residues. Germline lookup yields CDR1 MGHDK and CDR2 SYGVNS. CDR3 nucleotide sequence: TGTGCCAGCAGTGCGGGTATGGGGTGGGTAGCGGGAGCCAACACCTGGGAGCTGTTTTTT. Encoded protein: CASSAGMGWVAGANTWELFF.

In its sample, this clone was seen many times. The rearrangement joins TRBV12-3 or TRBV12-4 to TRBJ2-1; 14 bases map to TRBD2. The CDR3 sequence is 15 residues long. The ends lost 3 bases at V and 12 bases at J; junction bases unmatched: 7. For the CDR3, the DNA is TGTGCCAGCAGTTTTGGGACTAGCGGGAGTCTTGGGCAGTTCTTC. Residues: CASSFGTSGSLGQFF.

The chain has TRBV20-1 and TRBJ1-1, with D tentatively TRBD1 (6 bases). CDR3 size: 14 residues. The germline V and J ends were trimmed by 2 bases and 1 base, with 11 bases remaining between them. Per germline, CDR1 DFQATT and CDR2 SNEGSKA (reference sequence). CDR3: CSARPLTGNTEAFF. The CDR3 DNA is TGCAGTGCTAGACCTCTGACAGGGAACACTGAAGCTTTCTTT.

This clone came up a few times. The chain links TRBV12-3 or TRBV12-4 to TRBJ1-2; 7 nucleotides match TRBD1. The ends lost 6 bases at V and 4 bases at J; junction bases unmatched: 17. This CDR3 spans 17 amino acids. CDR3 nucleotides: TGTGCCAGCAGCCGACAGACAGGGAGTAAATCCGGCTATGGCTACACCTTC. Translated, it gives CASSRQTGSKSGYGYTF.

This clone was recorded many times. This chain uses TRBV7-2 with TRBJ2-3; D gene ambiguous. The CDR3 is 14 amino acids. From germline, CDR1 is SGHTA and CDR2 FQGNSA. V was pared by 6 bases and J by 0 bases, with 10 bases between. Written as DNA, the CDR3 is TGTGCCAGCAGTCCTACAGTGAGCACAGATACGCAGTATTTT. Amino acid sequence: CASSPTVSTDTQYF. The full variable domain, completed using reference TRBV7-2 and TRBJ2-3, is GAGVSQSPSNKVTEKGKDVELRCDPISGHTALYWYRQSLGQGLEFLIYFQGNSAPDKSGLPSDRFSAERTGGSVSTLTIQRTQQEDSAVYLCASSPTVSTDTQYFGPGTRLTVL.

The rearrangement links TRBV20-1 to TRBJ1-2, with D possibly TRBD1 on 5 matching bases. This CDR3 region has 19 residues. Germline V gene lookup returns CDR1 DFQATT and CDR2 SNEGSKA (reference sequence). Trimming cost V 4 bases and J 1 base, with 28 bases left between them. CDR3: CSAISPSDNRQHFNYGYTF. The CDR3 region has the DNA TGCAGTGCTATCTCCCCGAGTGATAACAGGCAACACTTTAACTATGGCTACACCTTC.

The rearrangement links TRBV20-1 to TRBJ1-5, with D maybe TRBD1 (6 bases). V gave up 2 bases and J gave up 7 bases, with 15 bases separating them. Looked up from germline, CDR1 is DFQATT and CDR2 is SNEGSKA (reference sequence). This CDR3 region has 14 residues. CDR3 DNA sequence: TGCAGTGCTAGACAGGGGAATTTCGAACAGCCCCAGCATTTT. As protein: CSARQGNFEQPQHF.

This clone came up many times. The chain joins TRBV6-2 or TRBV6-3 to TRBJ2-2; a possible D gene is TRBD1 (6 bases). V lost 2 bases to trimming and J lost 1 base, with 11 bases between them. The CDR3 contains 16 residues. Germline values: CDR1 MNHEY, CDR2 SVGEGT. The CDR3 DNA reads as TGTGCCAGCAGTTACCTACTGGGACAGAACACCGGGGAGCTGTTTTTT. Protein product: CASSYLLGQNTGELFF.

Notes on this clone: Since a much larger clone is just one base distant, this may be a read error. The chain is built from TRBV2 and TRBJ2-3; 8 bases map to TRBD2. Germline assignment: CDR1 SNHLY and CDR2 FYNNEI. This CDR3 is built from 14 residues. The V and J ends lost 8 bases and 6 bases, in that order; junction bases with no gene match: 10. The CDR3 sequence is CASLPGTRMDTQYF. The CDR3 nucleotides are TGTGCCAGCCTCCCTGGGACTAGAATGGATACGCAGTATTTT.

A note on this clone: The DNA is left out, because the CDR3 cannot be placed on it with certainty; the CDR3 is given as TCRdb lists it. The J gene is TRBJ1-1, the V gene TRBV5-1. From germline, CDR1 is SGHRS and CDR2 YFSETQ. The CDR3 extends over 14 residues, inclusive of both ends. The CDR3 region is CASGLWQWNTEAFF.

This clone is judged medium-sized. The chain employs TRBV27 and TRBJ2-7; 7 bases are a match to TRBD1. CDR3 length equals 14 residues. After removal of 6 bases from V and 4 bases from J, the junction contained 9 bases not matched to a gene. Germline V gene data show CDR1 as MNHEY and CDR2 as SMNVEV (reference sequence). The chain's CDR3 is CASRGQDSGYEQYF. The CDR3 DNA follows: TGTGCCAGCAGAGGACAGGATAGTGGGTACGAGCAGTACTTC.

This chain joins TRBV13 and TRBJ2-7; possible D gene TRBD2, 5 bases. In germline, CDR1 is PRHDT, CDR2 FYEKMQ (reference sequence). The CDR3 is 13 amino acids. V lost 4 bases and J 4 bases, leaving 11 bases between the germline ends. CDR3 residues: CASSSQERYEQYF. CDR3 in DNA: TGTGCCAGCAGCTCTCAGGAGCGGTACGAGCAGTACTTC.